Shown below are 22 T cell receptor beta chains from a single sample sequenced in a study of T cell responses to AZD1222 COVID-19 vaccine. The method was immunoSEQ multiplex PCR; TCRdb's version includes in-frame clones alone and lacks a portion of them. The table shows about 150,000 clones, with about 93% occurring only once. The sample in question was peripheral blood, obtained on day 0 of AZD1222 vaccination. These receptors all come from an adult in good health.

The rearrangement links TRBV9 to TRBJ1-2, with TRBD1 as a possible D gene (6 bases). Per the germline V gene, CDR1 is SGDLS and CDR2 is YYNGEE. V was trimmed by 4 bases and J by 5 bases, leaving 18 bases between them. The CDR3 runs 15 residues. The CDR3 spells CASSPMDSEVYGYTF. The CDR3 DNA is TGTGCCAGCAGCCCTATGGACAGCGAAGTATATGGCTACACCTTC.

The CDR3 region is CASSEMPTGGTSYTF. The CDR3 DNA is TGTGCCAGCAGTGAAATGCCGACAGGGGGAACGAGCTACACCTTC. The chain joins TRBV6-1 to TRBJ1-2, with 9 positions matching TRBD1. CDR1 is MNHNS, CDR2 SASEGT, per germline. The CDR3 consists of 15 residues. V trimming: 2 bases; J trimming: 9 bases; junction bases outside the gene matches: 10.

V gene TRBV4-3 combines with J gene TRBJ1-3; D gene unclear. Germline V gives CDR1 LGHNA, CDR2 YSLEER. Trimming pared 0 bases from V and 0 bases from J, leaving 9 bases between. This CDR3 comprises 16 residues. CDR3 in amino acids: CASSQDLPDSGNTIYF. The CDR3 DNA reads TGCGCCAGCAGCCAAGATCTGCCGGACTCTGGAAACACCATATATTTT.

The chain links TRBV2 to TRBJ1-1, with a possible D match to TRBD1 (5 bases). Between the trimmed V and J ends, which lost 0 bases and 5 bases, there was a span of 16 bases. Looked up from germline, CDR1 is SNHLY and CDR2 is FYNNEI. There are 16 residues in the CDR3. CDR3 region: CASSEASRSQGTEAFF. CDR3 DNA: TGTGCCAGCAGTGAAGCAAGCAGGTCCCAGGGAACTGAAGCTTTCTTT.

In this sample, this clone turned up once. The rearrangement uses TRBV5-6 and TRBJ1-2; D not resolved. V was shortened by 4 bases and J by 3 bases, with 10 bases between the two germline ends. The CDR3 totals 13 residues. CDR1 is SGHDT and CDR2 is YYEEEE in the germline V gene. CDR3 sequence: CASSLDTYYGYTF. In nucleotides, the CDR3 is TGTGCCAGCAGCCTAGACACGTACTATGGCTACACCTTC.

The chain uses TRBV2 and TRBJ1-1, with D unresolved. The V gene lost 7 bases and the J gene lost 0 bases, with 3 bases spanning the gap. The CDR3 loop spans 11 amino acids. The V gene's germline CDR1 is SNHLY and CDR2 FYNNEI. The CDR3 bases are TGTGCCAGCAATGTGAACACTGAAGCTTTCTTT. Its protein product is CASNVNTEAFF.

This clone has only a few counts. The chain carries TRBV7-9 and TRBJ2-7, with D possibly being TRBD1 (5 bases). The V and J ends lost 6 bases and 3 bases respectively, with 6 bases between them. The V gene's germline CDR1 is SEHNR and CDR2 FQNEAQ (reference sequence). The CDR3 covers 11 residues. The CDR3 region has the DNA TGTGCCAGCAGGGGGCACTACGAGCAGTACTTC. It is translated as CASRGHYEQYF.

This chain uses TRBV4-3 with TRBJ2-1; 7 bases agree with TRBD2. J was trimmed by 3 bases and V by 1 base; bases with no gene match: 9. CDR1 is LGHNA and CDR2 is YSLEER in the germline V gene. The CDR3 is 17 amino acids. CDR3 in DNA: TGCGCCAGCAGCCAAGGGTTCCTGCGGGGGATCTACAATGAGCAGTTCTTC. Translation gives CASSQGFLRGIYNEQFF.

The rearrangement joins TRBV24-1 to TRBJ2-2, with TRBD1 as a possible D gene (6 bases). Trimming stripped 4 bases from V and 0 bases from J, with 14 bases between. Germline V gene lookup returns CDR1 KGHDR and CDR2 SFDVKD. This CDR3 contains 17 residues. Here the CDR3 reads CATSDRGQSTNTGELFF. For the CDR3, the DNA is TGTGCCACCAGTGACCGTGGACAGTCTACGAACACCGGGGAGCTGTTTTTT.

The genes are TRBV30 and TRBJ2-1, with 7 positions matching TRBD2. The CDR3 loop spans 14 amino acids. Losses at the gene ends were 4 bases for V and 7 bases for J; bases not matched to a gene: 10. Germline values: CDR1 GTSNPN, CDR2 SVGIG (reference sequence). As DNA, the CDR3 is TGTGCCTGGATTCCGGGGGGTGTTGGGAATGAGCAGTTCTTC. Translating gives CAWIPGGVGNEQFF.

The chain employs TRBV4-1 and TRBJ2-2; D is uncertain. The CDR3 totals 13 residues. V was pared by 6 bases and J by 0 bases, with 5 bases between. Germline CDR1 reads MGHRA; CDR2 reads YSYEKL. CDR3 sequence reads: CASRVANTGELFF. CDR3 sequence (DNA): TGCGCCAGCAGGGTGGCGAACACCGGGGAGCTGTTTTTT.

In its sample, this clone was seen once. The V call is TRBV4-3, the J call TRBJ2-3; perhaps TRBD2 as D (6 bases). Germline loops: CDR1 LGHNA, CDR2 YSLEER. There are 14 residues in the CDR3. Trimming took off 1 base at V and 5 bases at J, with 10 bases between the two ends. The CDR3 sequence is CASSQAEGLDTQYF. The CDR3 DNA reads TGCGCCAGCAGCCAAGCGGAGGGTTTAGATACGCAGTATTTT.

The V gene is TRBV15, the J gene TRBJ2-1, with a weak D call TRBD1 (5 bases). The V gene's germline CDR1 is LNHNV and CDR2 YYDKDF (reference sequence). Between the trimmed V and J ends, which lost 0 bases and 4 bases, there was a span of 19 bases. The CDR3 covers 18 residues. CDR3 in DNA: TGTGCCACCAGCAGAGACCCTACTCAGGGCCAAACGTACAATGAGCAGTTCTTC. Residues: CATSRDPTQGQTYNEQFF.

This chain links TRBV28 with TRBJ1-6; D is unclear. V dropped 7 bases and J dropped 8 bases, with 18 bases sitting between them. Germline-derived CDR1 and CDR2 are MDHEN and SYDVKM. This CDR3 is 15 amino acids long. DNA of the CDR3: TGTGCCAGCACCCCTCTGGGCAGGAATTATTCACCCCTCCACTTT. Residues: CASTPLGRNYSPLHF.

The rearrangement links TRBV7-9 to TRBJ1-6; D is possibly TRBD1 (6 bases). V was clipped by 5 bases and J by 8 bases, with 16 bases between them. In germline, CDR1 is SEHNR, CDR2 FQNEAQ (reference sequence). The CDR3 covers 15 residues. The CDR3 loop reads CASSPQGNGDSPLHF. The CDR3 DNA reads TGTGCCAGCAGCCCCCAGGGGAATGGCGATTCACCCCTCCACTTT. Based on the CDR3 plus reference TRBV7-9 and TRBJ1-6, the full variable domain is DTGVSQNPRHKITKRGQNVTFRCDPISEHNRLYWYRQTLGQGPEFLTYFQNEAQLEKSRLLSDRFSAERPKGSFSTLEIQRTEQGDSAMYLCASSPQGNGDSPLHFGNGTRLTVT.

The chain joins TRBV19 to TRBJ2-7; possibly TRBD1 for D (5 bases). V dropped 5 bases and J dropped 4 bases, with 12 bases sitting between them. Germline lookup yields CDR1 LNHDA and CDR2 SQIVND (reference sequence). The CDR3 is 13 residues long. The CDR3 DNA sequence: TGTGCCAGTAGTCCAACAGGATTATACGAGCAGTACTTC. Amino acid sequence: CASSPTGLYEQYF.

This clone was counted between two and nine times. The chain joins TRBV28 to TRBJ2-3; the D gene is possibly TRBD1 (6 bases). Germline CDR1 is MDHEN and CDR2 is SYDVKM. The CDR3 is made up of 17 amino acids. V lost 6 bases to trimming and J lost 1 base, with 20 bases between them. The CDR3 here is CASSDNRDTLRTDTQYF. DNA for the CDR3: TGTGCCAGCAGCGACAACCGGGACACTCTCCGCACAGATACGCAGTATTTT.

The table lists this clone with a few counts. The V gene is TRBV18, the J gene TRBJ1-2; the D is unclear. The CDR3 runs 14 residues. V shed 7 bases and J shed 5 bases, with 17 bases lying between them. Germline CDR1 reads KGHSH; CDR2 reads LQKENI. In DNA form, the CDR3 reads TGTGCCAGCTTAGATCAAAGGACTGAATATGGCTACACCTTC. This codes for CASLDQRTEYGYTF.

The chain combines TRBV2 with TRBJ1-5, with TRBD1 identical over 9 bases. J gave up 2 bases and V 3 bases, and 5 bases lay outside the gene matches. Germline V gives CDR1 SNHLY, CDR2 FYNNEI. The CDR3 consists of 16 residues. The CDR3 region is CASSERTGAGNQPQHF. CDR3 DNA: TGTGCCAGCAGTGAGAGGACAGGGGCAGGCAATCAGCCCCAGCATTTT.

This clone was observed once. The rearrangement joins TRBV2 to TRBJ2-5; D is possibly TRBD2 (6 bases). Trimming removed 3 bases at V and 4 bases at J, with 9 bases between. The CDR3 sequence is 13 residues long. CDR1 SNHLY and CDR2 FYNNEI come from the germline V gene. This CDR3 reads CASSEDYRETQYF. DNA of the CDR3: TGTGCCAGCAGTGAGGACTACCGAGAGACCCAGTACTTC.

This clone was detected only once. This chain joins TRBV24-1 and TRBJ1-5, with D maybe TRBD1 (6 bases). Germline lookup yields CDR1 KGHDR and CDR2 SFDVKD. Trimming shortened V by 4 bases and J by 0 bases, and 18 bases separated the two germline ends. The CDR3 loop spans 18 amino acids. CDR3 in DNA: TGTGCCACCAGTGACTCCAAGACAGGACCATATAGCAATCAGCCCCAGCATTTT. It translates to CATSDSKTGPYSNQPQHF.

The chain employs TRBV6-5 and TRBJ1-1; weak D call: TRBD1 (6 bases). Trimming shortened V by 7 bases and J by 8 bases, and 14 bases separated the two germline ends. Germline V gene data show CDR1 as MNHEY and CDR2 as SVGAGI. The CDR3 extends over 12 amino acids. CDR3 amino acids: CASITGPEEAFF. The CDR3 region has the DNA TGTGCCAGCATCACAGGGCCGGAGGAAGCTTTCTTT.